This T cell receptor (beta chain) originates from a study of T-cell memory formation after mild COVID-19. Study results and caveats: The study detected some responding clones in pre-infection memory, suggesting cross-reactive memory joined. Whereas later expanders leaned CD4+, clones contracting day 15 to 85 showed a balanced CD4/CD8 makeup. The authors did not confirm SARS-CoV-2 specificity of second-wave clones peaking day 37.

TCRdb processed the 5' RACE reads anew with MiXCR; each CDR3 protein has one entry. The sample lists approximately 450,000 distinct CDR3 sequences, 15% to 20% seen once, with more than 9% in the top ten. As for this clonotype: Its antigen is not identified.

The TCR originated in an adult woman who had mild COVID-19 (a few samples of this study predate the infection). Cell type and time point are not known. The sequenced sample consisted of PBMCs or a T cell subset sorted from them (not recorded which).

The CDR3 nucleotides are TGCAGTGCCCTATCGACAGGGAGGGAGACCCAGTACTTC. Residues: CSALSTGRETQYF. This chain links TRBV20-1 with TRBJ2-5, with D perhaps matching TRBD1 (7 bases). The germline V and J ends were trimmed by 6 bases and 5 bases, with 16 bases remaining between them. Germline V lookup: CDR1 DFQATT, CDR2 SNEGSKA (reference sequence). The CDR3 length is 13 residues.